This passage covers 30 T cell receptor beta chains from one sample sequenced in a study of immune heterogeneity within non-small cell lung tumors (dated by TCRdb to the late 2010s). Genomic DNA extracted from bulk tumor tissue served as TCR template, with roughly 660 ng gDNA amplified per sample. During surgery, multiple biopsies were taken from each primary tumor, with sampling sites spaced as far apart as possible within the tumor mass. The study cohort was described as untreated, and the patients were newly diagnosed NSCLC cases having curative surgery. The listed sequencing device is HiSeq X Ten. The TCR beta CDR3 region was amplified with a multiplex PCR system whose first round of approximately 10 cycles used 32 V-gene forward primers and 13 J-gene reverse primers. In TCRdb, the public reads were trimmed at Q25 with fastp and aligned with MiXCR, with productive beta chains retained. Every entry covers one CDR3 protein and lists the most common genes and DNA from its rows. This sample has fewer than 10,000 distinct CDR3 sequences in its table, and approximately 34% of those were observed once. The ten largest clonotypes hold around 11% of the sample.

Specimen: lung tumor tissue. These receptors were collected from a man in his sixties with non-small cell lung cancer.

V usage is TRBV6-2 or TRBV6-3 and J usage is TRBJ1-2; TRBD1 matches at 9 bases. CDR1 is MNHEY, CDR2 SVGEGT, per germline. V trimming: 7 bases; J trimming: 2 bases; junction bases outside the gene matches: 5. This CDR3 spans 14 amino acids. This chain's CDR3 is CASTTGQGNYGYTF. As DNA, the CDR3 is TGTGCCAGCACTACGGGACAGGGAAACTATGGCTACACCTTC.

Comment on this clonotype: One base away lies a much larger clone, so this may be a sequencing read error. The chain uses TRBV4-1 and TRBJ2-1; D possibly uses TRBD1 or TRBD2 (6 bases each). TRBJ2-5 explains the end of the DNA better; the J call may be wrong. Germline loops: CDR1 MGHRA, CDR2 YSYEKL. The CDR3 loop spans 15 amino acids. The CDR3 region has the DNA TGCGCCAGCAGCCATCTACAGGGTAGCGGAGAGACCCAGTACTTC. Its protein is CASSHLQGSGETQYF.

This clonotype showed up many times. The genes are TRBV7-6 and TRBJ2-3; D tentatively reads TRBD1 or TRBD2 (7 bases each). Germline values: CDR1 SGHVS, CDR2 FNYEAQ. There are 14 residues in the CDR3. The V and J ends lost 6 bases and 1 base respectively, with 11 bases between them. The CDR3 loop reads CASRAGGGTDTQYF. DNA of the CDR3: TGTGCCAGCAGAGCAGGGGGGGGCACAGATACGCAGTATTTT.

This clonotype is termed large (0.1 to 1%). The CDR3 DNA follows: TGTGCCAGCAGCTTAGTCGCGGCAGTCCACACCGGGGAGCTGTTTTTT. Translated: CASSLVAAVHTGELFF. The chain joins TRBV11-1 to TRBJ2-2; D unclear. Trimming took 1 base from V and 3 from J, leaving 12 bases between them. Germline V gives CDR1 SGHAT, CDR2 FQDESV (reference sequence). The length of the CDR3 is 16 residues.

Within the sample, this clonotype is medium-sized. This chain joins TRBV7-2 and TRBJ1-2; D may be TRBD1 (6 bases). The V end lost 4 bases, the J end lost 7 bases, and 16 bases lay between the germline ends. Germline V gene lookup returns CDR1 SGHTA and CDR2 FQGNSA. CDR3 length: 14 residues. The CDR3 loop reads CASSSATGLVGYTF. The CDR3, as DNA: TGTGCCAGCAGCTCAGCCACAGGGCTCGTTGGCTACACCTTC.

By share, this clonotype ranks as large. This chain links TRBV6-2 or TRBV6-3 with TRBJ2-2; TRBD2 aligns across 9 bases. CDR1 and CDR2 (germline): MNHEY, SVGEGT. J lost 0 bases, V lost 6 bases, and 14 bases had no gene match. The CDR3 covers 19 residues. CDR3 loop: CASRSKPGLAGPNTGELFF. The DNA for the CDR3 is TGTGCCAGCAGATCAAAACCCGGGCTAGCGGGGCCGAACACCGGGGAGCTGTTTTTT.

This clonotype is medium-sized within its sample. The chain employs TRBV19 and TRBJ2-7, with D possibly TRBD2 on 7 matching bases. The CDR3 totals 15 residues. The germline V gene encodes CDR1 LNHDA and CDR2 SQIVND (reference sequence). V was clipped by 3 bases and J by 0 bases, with 12 bases between them. As DNA, the CDR3 is TGTGCCAGTAGTATTGGGGGGGCGTCCTCCTACGAGCAGTACTTC. This gives the protein CASSIGGASSYEQYF.

This clonotype appeared many times. This chain connects TRBV7-9 to TRBJ1-1; D call uncertain. The ends were cut back, 0 bases at V and 2 bases at J, with 4 bases in the middle. Germline lookup yields CDR1 SEHNR and CDR2 FQNEAQ (reference sequence). This CDR3 has 13 residues. The CDR3 is CASSLAENTEAFF. The CDR3 bases are TGTGCCAGCAGCTTAGCAGAAAACACTGAAGCTTTCTTT. The full variable domain, completed using reference TRBV7-9 and TRBJ1-1, is DTGVSQNPRHKITKRGQNVTFRCDPISEHNRLYWYRQTLGQGPEFLTYFQNEAQLEKSRLLSDRFSAERPKGSFSTLEIQRTEQGDSAMYLCASSLAENTEAFFGQGTRLTVV.

This clonotype was seen a handful of times. A much larger clone lies a single base off, so this may be a read error. The chain employs TRBV7-2 and TRBJ2-7; 9 bases align to TRBD2. CDR1 and CDR2 from the germline V gene are SGHTA and FQGNSA. The CDR3 is 15 amino acids. V was pared by 1 base and J by 6 bases, with 7 bases of the junction left unmatched. In nucleotides, the CDR3 is TGTGCCAGCAGCTTAGGGGCTAGCGGGGAGGTCGAGCAGTACTTC. It codes for CASSLGASGEVEQYF. Together with reference TRBV7-2 and TRBJ2-7, the CDR3 gives the full variable domain: GAGVSQSPSNKVTEKGKDVELRCDPISGHTALYWYRQSLGQGLEFLIYFQGNSAPDKSGLPSDRFSAERTGGSVSTLTIQRTQQEDSAVYLCASSLGASGEVEQYFGPGTRLTVT.

This clonotype was observed many times. This chain links TRBV3-2 with TRBJ1-2; TRBD1 is taken as the D call from the table, unchecked against the DNA. TRBV3-2 is recorded as a pseudogene. The length of the CDR3 is 15 residues. The CDR3 region is CASSQDGDRDYGYTF. CDR3 sequence (DNA): TGTGCCAGCAGCCAAGATGGGGACAGGGACTATGGCTACACCTTC.

By share, this clonotype counts as medium-sized (0.01 to 0.1%). This sequence joins TRBV20-1 and TRBJ2-7, with 13 bases that match TRBD2. Per the germline V gene, CDR1 is DFQATT and CDR2 is SNEGSKA (reference sequence). Trimming at V came to 5 bases and at J to 5 bases, leaving 3 bases not matched to a gene. The CDR3 has 13 residues. CDR3 region: CSAEGLAGDEQYF. CDR3 nucleotides: TGCAGTGCTGAAGGACTAGCGGGAGACGAGCAGTACTTC.

The table lists this clonotype with a few counts. V and J are TRBV5-1 and TRBJ2-1, with 7 bases matching TRBD2. The V segment lost 0 bases and the J segment 6 bases; nucleotides outside the gene matches: 6. The CDR3 consists of 15 residues. The germline CDR1 and CDR2 sequences are SGHRS and YFSETQ. CDR3 amino acids: CASSLGGSILNEQFF. The CDR3 bases are TGCGCCAGCAGCTTGGGCGGGAGTATTCTCAATGAGCAGTTCTTC.

In DNA form, the CDR3 reads TGTGCCAGCAGCAAAAGTGGATACGAGCAGTACTTC. It yields the protein CASSKSGYEQYF. The chain couples TRBV7-8 to TRBJ2-7; D remains ambiguous. Germline CDR1 reads SGHVS; CDR2 reads FQNEAQ. CDR3 length equals 12 residues. Trimming took 5 bases from V and 4 from J, leaving 9 bases between them.

This clonotype was observed many times. The chain is built from TRBV19 and TRBJ2-3; 13 nucleotides agree with TRBD2. The V and J ends lost 5 bases and 1 base, in that order; junction bases with no gene match: 18. Germline loops: CDR1 LNHDA, CDR2 SQIVND (reference sequence). The CDR3 is 21 residues long. Here the CDR3 DNA reads TGTGCCAGTAGTTCCAGGCCCCGGACTAGCGGGAGTTATCAGGGCACAGATACGCAGTATTTT. Its translation is CASSSRPRTSGSYQGTDTQYF.

Ten or more counts support this clonotype. The CDR3 sequence is CASSQARRPPGELFF. CDR3 coding DNA: TGTGCCAGCAGCCAAGCCCGGCGGCCGCCCGGGGAGCTGTTTTTT. The chain carries TRBV3-1 and TRBJ2-2; D is unclear. The CDR3 is 15 residues long. Trimming stripped 1 base from V and 6 bases from J, with 12 bases between. In germline, CDR1 is LGHDT, CDR2 YNNKEL (reference sequence).

V gene TRBV7-2 combines with J gene TRBJ2-7; the D is unclear. Germline CDR1 is SGHTA and CDR2 is FQGNSA. V was trimmed by 5 bases and J by 1 base, leaving 18 bases between them. The CDR3 length is 16 residues. CDR3 nucleotide sequence: TGTGCCAGCAGCCAAACCAGATCCCTCCGGTCCTACGAGCAGTACTTC. This translates into CASSQTRSLRSYEQYF.

By share, this clonotype ranks as medium-sized. The chain joins TRBV5-1 to TRBJ1-2; D unresolved. The V gene lost 2 bases and the J gene lost 6 bases, with 11 bases spanning the gap. The CDR3 sequence is 13 residues long. CDR1 is SGHRS and CDR2 is YFSETQ in the germline V gene. CDR3 region: CASSFHSGNGYTF. DNA of the CDR3: TGCGCCAGCAGCTTTCATTCTGGGAATGGCTACACCTTC.

The chain combines TRBV2 with TRBJ1-4, with D uncertain. This CDR3 region has 14 residues. Trimming cost V 1 base and J 8 bases, with 11 bases left between them. Germline V gives CDR1 SNHLY, CDR2 FYNNEI. CDR3 in DNA: TGTGCCAGCAGTGAAGGGGGAATCGGAGAAAAACTGTTTTTT. Residues: CASSEGGIGEKLFF.

The rearrangement joins TRBV6-1 to TRBJ1-5, with D unresolved. The CDR3 contains 15 residues. The germline V and J ends were trimmed by 5 bases and 5 bases, with 16 bases remaining between them. CDR1 and CDR2 from the germline V gene are MNHNS and SASEGT. DNA for the CDR3: TGTGCCAGCAGTCCCTCCCTTCTAGGCTATCAGCCCCAGCATTTT. This encodes CASSPSLLGYQPQHF.

This clonotype came up a few times. This chain uses TRBV4-3 with TRBJ2-1; D remains ambiguous. This CDR3 has 14 amino acids. The germline CDR1 and CDR2 sequences are LGHNA and YSLEER. Trimming removed 3 bases at V and 5 bases at J, with 11 bases between. The chain's CDR3 is CASSQDVRDNEQFF. In DNA form, the CDR3 reads TGCGCCAGCAGCCAGGATGTCCGGGACAATGAGCAGTTCTTC.

The rearrangement joins TRBV9 to TRBJ2-3; 7 positions match TRBD2. V trimming: 3 bases; J trimming: 5 bases; junction bases outside the gene matches: 9. The CDR3 spans 15 residues. Germline values: CDR1 SGDLS, CDR2 YYNGEE. For the CDR3, the DNA is TGTGCCAGCAGCGCATCCGCGGGAGTCGGAGATACGCAGTATTTT. Amino acid sequence: CASSASAGVGDTQYF.

This rearrangement joins TRBV4-2 to TRBJ2-7, with TRBD1 as a possible D gene (5 bases). The CDR3 extends over 14 amino acids. Germline V gives CDR1 LGHNA, CDR2 YNFKEQ. Trimming took off 1 base at V and 6 bases at J, with 13 bases between the two ends. CDR3 in DNA: TGTGCCAGCAGCCAAGGATCAGGGCTCGGCGAGCAGTACTTC. It is translated as CASSQGSGLGEQYF.

This chain joins TRBV7-9 and TRBJ2-7, with a tentative D call TRBD2 (5 bases). V gave up 7 bases and J gave up 6 bases, with 22 bases separating them. CDR1 and CDR2 (germline): SEHNR, FQNEAQ (reference sequence). The CDR3 covers 15 residues. CDR3 in DNA: TGTGCCAGCACTCTAACCGAGGGAGCAAATGGCGAGCAGTACTTC. Its translation is CASTLTEGANGEQYF.

This clonotype ranks as medium-sized. The CDR3 reads CASSAGTGTYYEQYF. Here the CDR3 DNA reads TGTGCCAGCAGTGCCGGGACAGGGACCTACTACGAGCAGTACTTC. This sequence joins TRBV6-1 and TRBJ2-7; 9 nucleotides match TRBD1. Trimming removed 4 bases from V and 3 bases from J; junction bases left unmatched: 7. This CDR3 has 15 residues. Germline V CDR1 and CDR2: MNHNS, SASEGT.

In its sample, this clonotype ranks as medium-sized. The chain couples TRBV28 to TRBJ2-7, with 7 nucleotides matching TRBD1. The CDR3 sequence is 14 residues long. Germline V CDR1 and CDR2: MDHEN, SYDVKM. The V and J ends lost 10 bases and 0 bases, in that order; junction bases with no gene match: 9. The CDR3 region has the DNA TGTGCCACTGTGGCTGGGACAGCCTCCTACGAGCAGTACTTC. It encodes CATVAGTASYEQYF.

This clonotype showed up many times. This sequence joins TRBV27 and TRBJ2-1, with no clear D. Germline V CDR1 and CDR2: MNHEY, SMNVEV (reference sequence). Trimming shortened V by 4 bases and J by 0 bases, and 7 bases separated the two germline ends. CDR3 size: 14 residues. The DNA for the CDR3 is TGTGCCAGCAGTTGGAAGATCTCCTACAATGAGCAGTTCTTC. Translating gives CASSWKISYNEQFF.

V gene TRBV5-4 combines with J gene TRBJ2-5; D call uncertain. V shed 4 bases and J shed 2 bases, with 6 bases lying between them. Germline lookup yields CDR1 SGHNT and CDR2 YYREEE (reference sequence). CDR3 length: 12 amino acids. CDR3 sequence reads: CASSRTQETQYF. The CDR3 nucleotides are TGTGCCAGCAGCCGTACGCAAGAGACCCAGTACTTC.

This clonotype was recorded at least ten times. This chain joins TRBV27 and TRBJ2-1, with D perhaps TRBD2 (6 bases). Trimming stripped 3 bases from V and 9 bases from J, with 12 bases between. CDR1 is MNHEY, CDR2 SMNVEV, per germline (reference sequence). The CDR3 consists of 13 residues. Written as DNA, the CDR3 is TGTGCCAGCAGTTTCCCGGACTACGCTGAGCAGTTCTTC. Its translation: CASSFPDYAEQFF.

By sample share, this clonotype is medium-sized. This chain connects TRBV20-1 to TRBJ2-1; D uncertain. The CDR3 is made up of 11 amino acids. Trimming took off 7 bases at V and 9 bases at J, with 13 bases between the two ends. Looked up from germline, CDR1 is DFQATT and CDR2 is SNEGSKA (reference sequence). Here the CDR3 DNA reads TGCAGTGGGACGAAATACGGTGAGCAGTTCTTC. It is translated as CSGTKYGEQFF.

This clonotype occurred a few times. The V call is TRBV28, the J call TRBJ1-2, with 9 positions matching TRBD1. The germline CDR1 and CDR2 sequences are MDHEN and SYDVKM. J was trimmed by 4 bases and V by 3 bases; bases with no gene match: 3. The CDR3 covers 14 residues. CDR3 bases: TGTGCCAGCAGTTTGGGACAGGGACGCTATGGCTACACCTTC. Protein: CASSLGQGRYGYTF.